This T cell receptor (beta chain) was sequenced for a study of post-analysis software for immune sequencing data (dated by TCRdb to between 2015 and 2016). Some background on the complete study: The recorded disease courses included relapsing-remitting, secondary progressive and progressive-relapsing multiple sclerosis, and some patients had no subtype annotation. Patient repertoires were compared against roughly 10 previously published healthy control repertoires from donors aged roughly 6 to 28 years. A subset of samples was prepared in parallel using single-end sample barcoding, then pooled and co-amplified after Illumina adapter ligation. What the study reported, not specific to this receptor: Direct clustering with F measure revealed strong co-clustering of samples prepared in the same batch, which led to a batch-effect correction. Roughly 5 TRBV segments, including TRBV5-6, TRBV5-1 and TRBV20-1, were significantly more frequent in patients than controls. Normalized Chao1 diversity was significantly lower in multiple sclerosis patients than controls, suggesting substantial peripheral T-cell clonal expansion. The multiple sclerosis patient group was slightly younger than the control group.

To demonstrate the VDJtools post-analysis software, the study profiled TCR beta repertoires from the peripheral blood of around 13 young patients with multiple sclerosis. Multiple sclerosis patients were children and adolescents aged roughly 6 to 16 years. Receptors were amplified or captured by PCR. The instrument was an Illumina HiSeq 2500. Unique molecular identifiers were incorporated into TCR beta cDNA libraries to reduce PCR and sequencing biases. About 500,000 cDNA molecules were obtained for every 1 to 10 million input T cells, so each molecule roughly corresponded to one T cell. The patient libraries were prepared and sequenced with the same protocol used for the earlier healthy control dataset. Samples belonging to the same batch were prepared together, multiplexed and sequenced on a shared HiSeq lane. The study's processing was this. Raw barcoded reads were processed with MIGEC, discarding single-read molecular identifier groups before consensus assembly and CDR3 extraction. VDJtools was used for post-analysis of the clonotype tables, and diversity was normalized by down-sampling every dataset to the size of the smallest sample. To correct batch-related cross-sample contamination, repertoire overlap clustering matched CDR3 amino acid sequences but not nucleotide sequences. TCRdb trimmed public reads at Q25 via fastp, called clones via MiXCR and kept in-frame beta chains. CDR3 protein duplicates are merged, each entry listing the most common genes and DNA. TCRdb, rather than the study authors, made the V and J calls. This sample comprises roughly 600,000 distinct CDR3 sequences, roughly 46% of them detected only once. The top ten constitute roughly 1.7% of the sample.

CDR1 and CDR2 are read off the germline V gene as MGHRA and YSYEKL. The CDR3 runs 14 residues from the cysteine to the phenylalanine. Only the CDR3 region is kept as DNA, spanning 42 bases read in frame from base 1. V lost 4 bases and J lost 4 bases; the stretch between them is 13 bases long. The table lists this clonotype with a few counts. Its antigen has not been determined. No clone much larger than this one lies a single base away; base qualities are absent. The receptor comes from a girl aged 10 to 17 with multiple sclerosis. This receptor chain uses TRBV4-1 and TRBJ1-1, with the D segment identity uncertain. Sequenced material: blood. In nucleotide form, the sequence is TGCGCCAGCAGCCCTGGGGTGGGGAGCACTGAAGCTTTCTTT. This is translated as CASSPGVGSTEAFF.